A single sample is the source of the 7 T cell receptor beta chains below, sequenced in a study of T cells expressing NK-cell markers. TCRdb reanalyzed the 5' RACE reads and collapses them to one entry per CDR3 protein, without DNA. Listed are hundreds of thousands of distinct CDR3 sequences; roughly 3.5% falls within the top ten. Specimen: blood T cells: a sorted CD56 or NKG2C T cell subset, CD4+ or CD8+ T cells, or bulk PBMC T cells (not recorded which). Receptors were obtained from a man aged 18-30 years in good health.

The genes are TRBV2 and TRBJ2-3; TCRdb returns TRBD2, unconfirmable since there is no DNA. Germline CDR1 SNHLY, CDR2 FYNNEI. The CDR3 runs 16 residues. CDR3 residues: CASSEGAGGSTDTQYF.

This sequence joins TRBV13 and TRBJ2-1; TCRdb's D call of TRBD1 is untestable without DNA. This CDR3 region has 15 residues. The germline V gene has CDR1 PRHDT and CDR2 FYEKMQ (reference sequence). CDR3 residues: CASSHLGKLRNEQFF.

This sequence joins TRBV29-1 and TRBJ1-1; checking the TCRdb D call of TRBD1 is not possible without DNA. Looked up from germline, CDR1 is SQVTM and CDR2 is ANQGSEA. The CDR3 spans 12 residues. The CDR3 region is CSVRRWDKKAFF. Complete variable domain (other parts from reference TRBV29-1 and TRBJ1-1): SAVISQKPSRDICQRGTSLTIQCQVDSQVTMMFWYRQQPGQSLTLIATANQGSEATYESGFVIDKFPISRPNLTFSTLTVSNMSPEDSSIYLCSVRRWDKKAFFGQGTRLTVV.

The J gene is TRBJ2-5, the V gene TRBV3-1. CDR3 size: 14 residues. Germline V CDR1 and CDR2: LGHDT, YNNKEL (reference sequence). CDR3 protein: CASSQGSAQETQYF.

V and J are TRBV12-3 or TRBV12-4 and TRBJ2-3; TCRdb outputs TRBD2, but without DNA this stays unchecked. The CDR3 covers 14 residues. The CDR3 is CASSPAGREDTQYF.

V is TRBV24-1 and J is TRBJ2-5; TCRdb reports TRBD1, a call that lacks DNA to check it against. CDR3 length: 14 amino acids. Germline CDR1 and CDR2: KGHDR and SFDVKD. CDR3 protein: CATSDSPGRETQYF.

V gene TRBV7-2 combines with J gene TRBJ2-7; TCRdb calls TRBD1, which cannot be checked without DNA. The length of the CDR3 is 17 residues. Germline lookup yields CDR1 SGHTA and CDR2 FQGNSA. The CDR3 here is CASSLRSGQQTSYEQYF.